The clone carrying this T cell receptor (beta chain) was found a few times. Its target is not known. After constant-region reverse-primer amplification, full-length variable regions underwent semi-nested PCR with Nested Universal Primer A. TCRdb independently ran MiXCR on the 5' RACE reads; one entry per CDR3 protein. The repertoire holds under 45,000 distinct CDR3 sequences, with 30% as singletons. General study results and limits: Greatest tumor Treg TCR overlap was with tumor naive CD4+ cells. Tumor memory CD4+ T cell TCR gene usage was found to cluster with blood and lymph node memory CD4+ cells and with lymph node naive CD4+ cells.

Germline-derived CDR1 and CDR2 are MNHEY and SMNVEV (reference sequence). Trimming took 8 bases from V and 4 from J; bases not matched to a gene: 8. This CDR3 contains 14 residues. Source material: tumor-infiltrating memory CD4+ T cells sorted from the breast tumor. Sample subset: memory CD4+ T cells, CD4+CD45RO+CD25-. J is TRBJ2-7 and V is TRBV27; 10 bases align to TRBD1. The TCR originated in a female donor with breast cancer. DNA of the CDR3: TGTGCCAGCGGAAAAGGGACAGGGGTTTACGAGCAGTACTTC. It translates to CASGKGTGVYEQYF.